This T cell receptor beta chain was captured in a study of cytomegalovirus exposure and HLA in healthy donors. On the study more broadly: HLA-typed donors contributed 65 million to 95 million unique TCRs, which were held in an early data release.

Regarding the study as a whole: What TCR beta sequences reportedly achieved was accurate prediction of HLA-A and HLA-B alleles in most subjects. A prior analysis recorded that most TCR beta V segments were productive about 87% or about 30% of the time.

The study ran its PCR with 60 Vbeta and 13 Jbeta primers. Profiled with immunoSEQ multiplex PCR; TCRdb holds only in-frame clones, not every one. The sample lists some 150,000 clones, around 78% seen once, with under 2.5% in the top ten. To note about this clone: Its antigen remains unknown.

This cohort consisted of healthy bone marrow donors. Input material: PBMCs. This TCR was recovered from a woman between 25 and 40 years old in good health and CMV-seropositive.

CDR3 sequence reads: CASSLVPRPAAAQYF. CDR3 bases: TGTGCCAGCAGCTTAGTTCCCCGCCCCGCTGCGGCCCAGTACTTC. The gene calls are TRBV7-8 and TRBJ2-5; the D is unclear. CDR3 size: 15 residues. The V gene's germline CDR1 is SGHVS and CDR2 FQNEAQ. V was pared by 1 base and J by 9 bases, with 18 bases between.